Listed here are 18 T cell receptor beta chains from one sample, sequenced in a study of blood T cell repertoires in COVID-19. Here immunoSEQ multiplex PCR was the method, and the copy in TCRdb shows in-frame clones only, minus some. The sample shows fewer than 250,000 clones, 70% to 90% of them seen only once. Source material: PBMCs or T cells enriched from blood (not recorded which). The receptor source for this set is a woman in her forties or fifties with acute COVID-19.

The chain recombines TRBV10-3 with TRBJ2-1, with 7 bases fitting TRBD2. The CDR3 contains 15 residues. Germline V gene sequence: CDR1 ENHRY, CDR2 SYGVKD. V lost 2 bases, J lost 6 bases, and 7 bases stayed unmatched. CDR3 sequence: CAISEREGLVNEQFF. The CDR3, as DNA: TGTGCCATCAGTGAGAGGGAGGGACTTGTCAATGAGCAGTTCTTC.

The chain recombines TRBV18 with TRBJ2-5; D is ambiguous. Trimming removed 6 bases from V and 2 bases from J, with 13 bases in between. The germline CDR1 and CDR2 sequences are KGHSH and LQKENI. The CDR3 runs 14 residues. CDR3 region: CASSQRRSQETQYF. The CDR3, as DNA: TGTGCCAGCTCTCAAAGACGGAGTCAAGAGACCCAGTACTTC. Using reference TRBV18 and TRBJ2-5 for the parts outside the CDR3, the full variable domain is NAGVMQNPRHLVRRRGQEARLRCSPMKGHSHVYWYRQLPEEGLKFMVYLQKENIIDESGMPKERFSAEFPKEGPSILRIQQVVRGDSAAYFCASSQRRSQETQYFGPGTRLLVL.

This clone was counted a single time. The chain couples TRBV5-1 to TRBJ2-4; 8 bases agree with TRBD1. The germline CDR1 and CDR2 sequences are SGHRS and YFSETQ. This CDR3 spans 14 amino acids. The V gene end was trimmed by 2 bases and the J gene end by 8 bases; junction bases not matched to a gene: 6. CDR3 DNA: TGCGCCAGCAGCTTAAGTCAGGGGGCCGACATTCAGTACTTC. This codes for CASSLSQGADIQYF.

The V and J genes are TRBV27 and TRBJ2-7; TRBD1 agrees at 7 bases. Germline values: CDR1 MNHEY, CDR2 SMNVEV (reference sequence). After removal of 8 bases from V and 3 bases from J, the junction contained 10 bases not matched to a gene. CDR3 length equals 14 residues. CDR3 coding DNA: TGTGCCAGCGCCACAACAGGGGACCACTACGAGCAGTACTTC. This encodes CASATTGDHYEQYF.

This clone was counted a few times. This chain connects TRBV2 to TRBJ1-1; D not certain. V was shortened by 7 bases and J by 8 bases, with 8 bases between the two germline ends. The CDR3 is made up of 10 amino acids. Germline CDR1 and CDR2: SNHLY and FYNNEI. The CDR3 reads CASKYSEAFF. DNA of the CDR3: TGTGCCAGCAAATACAGCGAAGCTTTCTTT. Together with reference TRBV2 and TRBJ1-1, the CDR3 gives the full variable domain: EPEVTQTPSHQVTQMGQEVILRCVPISNHLYFYWYRQILGQKVEFLVSFYNNEISEKSEIFDDQFSVERPDGSNFTLKIRSTKLEDSAMYFCASKYSEAFFGQGTRLTVV.

The chain has TRBV27 and TRBJ2-7; the D gene is possibly TRBD2 (6 bases). Per the germline V gene, CDR1 is MNHEY and CDR2 is SMNVEV (reference sequence). The germline V and J ends were trimmed by 2 bases and 1 base, with 15 bases remaining between them. The CDR3 has 16 residues. The CDR3 DNA reads TGTGCCAGCAGTTTACAATCGGGGGAGCTTTCCTACGAGCAGTACTTC. Translation gives CASSLQSGELSYEQYF.

This chain uses TRBV7-9 with TRBJ2-4, with D possibly being TRBD1 (6 bases). The germline V and J ends were trimmed by 11 bases and 8 bases, with 13 bases remaining between them. The CDR3 extends over 11 amino acids. Germline CDR1 and CDR2: SEHNR and FQNEAQ (reference sequence). The CDR3 coding sequence is TGTGCCGGGGGCAACGGAGACATTCAGTACTTC. This encodes CAGGNGDIQYF.

The rearrangement uses TRBV29-1 and TRBJ1-1, with unresolved D. V was shortened by 6 bases and J by 3 bases, with 14 bases between the two germline ends. CDR1 SQVTM and CDR2 ANQGSEA come from the germline V gene. The CDR3 contains 13 residues. Here the CDR3 DNA reads TGCAGCGTGGGCGTGCGGAGGGACACTGAAGCTTTCTTT. It is translated as CSVGVRRDTEAFF.

The rearrangement joins TRBV5-1 to TRBJ2-7; TRBD1 matches at 8 bases. V was pared by 4 bases and J by 7 bases, with 10 bases of the junction left unmatched. Germline V gene data show CDR1 as SGHRS and CDR2 as YFSETQ. This CDR3 is 14 amino acids long. The CDR3 region has the DNA TGCGCCAGCAGCCCGGGACAGGCCAAAATTGAGCAGTACTTC. Translating gives CASSPGQAKIEQYF.

This sequence joins TRBV20-1 and TRBJ1-5; TRBD1 is a possible D gene (6 bases). The CDR3 is 16 amino acids. Trimming shortened V by 3 bases and J by 2 bases, and 17 bases separated the two germline ends. The germline gives CDR1 DFQATT, CDR2 SNEGSKA (reference sequence). The CDR3 coding sequence is TGCAGTGCTAGTCTGGGGGGGCCGGGTGGCAATCAGCCCCAGCATTTT. Protein: CSASLGGPGGNQPQHF.

This chain connects TRBV13 to TRBJ2-5, with 9 positions matching TRBD1. This CDR3 is built from 18 residues. Germline values: CDR1 PRHDT, CDR2 FYEKMQ (reference sequence). Unmatched junction bases numbered 15, after V lost 5 bases and J lost 2 bases. CDR3 in amino acids: CASSATASRDRVQETQYF. As DNA, the CDR3 is TGTGCCAGCAGCGCAACGGCGTCCCGGGACAGGGTACAAGAGACCCAGTACTTC.

This chain links TRBV2 with TRBJ2-1; 14 nucleotides align to TRBD2. Germline CDR1 and CDR2: SNHLY and FYNNEI. The CDR3 spans 17 residues. J lost 4 bases, V lost 4 bases, and 6 bases had no gene match. The DNA for the CDR3 is TGTGCCAGCAGTGGGGTGACTAGCGGGAGGGCATACAATGAGCAGTTCTTC. Encoded protein: CASSGVTSGRAYNEQFF.

This chain uses TRBV29-1 with TRBJ2-1; D not certain. The CDR3 runs to 10 residues. The V gene lost 7 bases and the J gene lost 10 bases, with 11 bases spanning the gap. CDR1 is SQVTM and CDR2 is ANQGSEA in the germline V gene. As DNA, the CDR3 is TGCAGCGGTGTTGTAGAGGAGCAGTTCTTC. It yields the protein CSGVVEEQFF.

Concerning this clone: At the DNA level, this CDR3 is encoded by other sequences in the same sample as well. The chain joins TRBV27 to TRBJ2-2; possible D gene TRBD1, 5 bases. V was pared by 3 bases and J by 2 bases, with 10 bases between. The germline gives CDR1 MNHEY, CDR2 SMNVEV (reference sequence). This CDR3 comprises 15 residues. The DNA for the CDR3 is TGTGCCAGCAGTTTTGGCCAGGGCAACACCGGGGAGCTGTTTTTT. It translates to CASSFGQGNTGELFF.

This clone was seen ten or more times. The V gene is TRBV10-1, the J gene TRBJ1-2, with unresolved D. The germline gives CDR1 WNHNN, CDR2 SYGVQD (reference sequence). The CDR3 runs 13 residues. V was cut by 4 bases and J by 4 bases, with 10 bases left in between. CDR3 loop: CASSGEVSYGYTF. As DNA, the CDR3 is TGCGCCAGCAGTGGTGAGGTAAGCTATGGCTACACCTTC.

The chain carries TRBV2 and TRBJ2-1; 14 nucleotides agree with TRBD2. The CDR3 runs to 15 residues. Germline V gives CDR1 SNHLY, CDR2 FYNNEI. Losses at the gene ends were 11 bases for V and 8 bases for J; bases not matched to a gene: 11. CDR3 in DNA: TGTGCCCTAACGGGGGTGACTAGCGGGAGGGATGAGCAGTTCTTC. It is translated as CALTGVTSGRDEQFF.

This chain joins TRBV19 and TRBJ2-7; TRBD1 is a possible D gene (5 bases). V was trimmed by 8 bases and J by 4 bases, leaving 18 bases between them. This CDR3 spans 14 amino acids. Germline V gives CDR1 LNHDA, CDR2 SQIVND (reference sequence). Here the CDR3 DNA reads TGTGCCAGTCAGACCGGTATAGGGGTATACGAGCAGTACTTC. The encoded protein is CASQTGIGVYEQYF.

This sequence joins TRBV5-1 and TRBJ2-5; D remains ambiguous. This CDR3 has 14 amino acids. The V gene lost 5 bases and the J gene lost 5 bases, with 16 bases spanning the gap. Germline V lookup: CDR1 SGHRS, CDR2 YFSETQ. The CDR3 reads CASSYTDGSETQYF. As DNA, the CDR3 is TGCGCCAGCAGTTACACCGATGGCTCGGAGACCCAGTACTTC.